This T cell receptor (beta chain) was obtained from a study of blood T cell repertoires in COVID-19. The data were produced by immunoSEQ multiplex PCR, yet TCRdb's version contains in-frame clones alone and is incomplete. The sample records fewer than 35,000 clones, 82% being singletons. V gave up 2 bases and J gave up 7 bases; unmatched junction bases: 8. Germline values: CDR1 MNHEY, CDR2 SVGEGT. This CDR3 has 15 amino acids. In its sample, this clone was seen once. The gene calls are TRBV6-2 or TRBV6-3 and TRBJ2-5; TRBD2 aligns across 9 bases. The receptor was isolated from a man older than 75 with active or convalescent COVID-19. The source material was peripheral blood. CDR3 DNA: TGTGCCAGCAGTTACATGGGACTAGCCTCCGGGACCCAGTACTTC. The encoded protein is CASSYMGLASGTQYF.